This T cell receptor beta chain was captured in a study of T cell repertoires in cytomegalovirus infection. Study-wide points: Summed frequency of public TCR beta families distinguished CMV carriers with the relevant HLA. The response measured ex vivo was dominated by TCR beta clonotypes (HLA-C-restricted and CMV-specific).

TCRdb reanalysed the reads using MiXCR and keeps one entry per CDR3 protein. In the table there are around 300,000 distinct CDR3 sequences, roughly 21% of which are singletons. This clonotype was found many times. Its target is not known. The sequence came from a human donor in good health (CMV status not recorded). Some clones in this sample may be carry-over from other donors' samples. The sequencing here drew on cultured PBMCs, taken from culture after CMV antigen stimulation.

The CDR3 DNA follows: TGTGCCAGCTCCCCCGAGGGCCAAGAGACCCAGTACTTC. Its protein is CASSPEGQETQYF. The J gene is TRBJ2-5, the V gene TRBV18; D possibly corresponds to TRBD2 (5 bases). Germline loops: CDR1 KGHSH, CDR2 LQKENI. The CDR3 length is 13 residues. The ends were cut back, 6 bases at V and 1 base at J, with 9 bases in the middle.